This T cell receptor beta chain was sequenced during a study of radiation and T cells in renal cell carcinoma (dated by TCRdb to 2020 to 2022). Concerning the study at large: The samples were obtained from a clinical trial, where primary renal cell carcinomas were treated with 15 Gy stereotactic body radiation therapy and then removed by nephrectomy 4 weeks afterward. Across all 50 or so samples, 4 million or so unique CDR3 nucleotide sequences encoding 2.5 million to 3 million unique CDR3 amino acid sequences were identified. A total of around 50 samples underwent TCR beta sequencing, made up of some 26 tumors and around 27 peripheral blood samples.

What the authors observed across the whole study: No pretreatment tumor biopsies were available, so the baseline intratumoral presence of clonotypes could not be determined. Blood repertoire dynamics were not followed beyond 4 weeks after treatment. Top tumor clonotypes rose in blood from baseline to 2 weeks post-radiation, then contracted by 4 weeks, suggesting transient expansion of tumor-resident clones. Because the trial had a single-armed design, the trial could not examine how radiation dose or scheduling affected the TCR repertoire.

TCR beta libraries were generated from genomic DNA with the immunoSEQ kit, following the manufacturer's recommendations. Library preparation used a first multiplex PCR with proprietary primers, then a second PCR adding unique barcodes, with bead cleanups after each round. Each sample batch included a kit-provided positive control reaction and a negative control reaction. The final libraries were assessed on an Agilent 4200 TapeStation D1000 ScreenTape, pooled by volume, and quantified by qPCR. Sequencing ran on an Illumina NextSeq500 with a MidOutput 150-cycle cartridge, using 156 Read1 and 15 Index1 cycles with kit custom primers. The pooled library was loaded at 1.0 pM, and about 19% PhiX control was spiked in. As for the authors' bioinformatics: Vendor-processed data were analyzed in R, and a clonotype was defined as all T cells sharing the same CDR3 nucleotide sequence. In the clone abundance analyses, frequencies were normalized to the 10,000 most abundant clones in each sample. Public T cell clones, which averaged fewer than five per sample, were removed prior to analysis. Tumor-enriched and baseline blood-enriched clonotypes were defined by at least a 32-fold difference in abundance between compartments. A beta-binomial differential abundance model was applied to find clonotypes that expanded or contracted between blood time points. Similarity between tumor and blood repertoires was quantified using the Baroni-Urbani and Buser coefficient, and groups were compared with two-tailed Wilcoxon tests in R. This immuneACCESS table, as held by TCRdb, lists in-frame sequences with V and J called but not all clones. Of the missing ones, under half trace to an unresolved V gene in checked studies; the others have no known cause. The V and J calls and clone size are taken from that table; D and trimming were inferred from the DNA. In this sample the table shows 120,000 or so clones, 81% of which occur a single time. The top ten constitute around 6.1% of the sample.

Comment on this clone: This receptor's antigen is unknown. Per-base quality was not reported, and no clone a single base away is much larger than it.

Interpreted using the paper, the time point label stands for: blood 2 weeks post-SBRT. This specimen's treatment or condition label, per the study, means: 15 Gy SBRT to primary tumor, nephrectomy 4 weeks later. Serial peripheral blood from radiation-treated patients was sampled at baseline, 2 weeks and 4 weeks after SBRT to track tumor-enriched clonotypes. Renal cell carcinoma with clear cell pathology was present in all patients. Genomic DNA for TCR sequencing was prepared using the QIAamp DNA Blood Mini Kit (Qiagen). The analyses included only samples that passed all quality control checks. Trimming at the junction amounts to 5 bases on V and 6 bases on J, and the germline ends lie 16 bases apart. The CDR3 numbers 14 residues from cysteine through phenylalanine. Just the 42-base CDR3 DNA is kept, in frame starting at base 1. The germline V gene encodes CDR1 MNHEY and CDR2 SMNVEV (reference sequence).

Here the chain combines TRBV27 and TRBJ1-2; a tentative D call is TRBD1 (5 bases match). The TCR sequence derives from a man in his forties or fifties with renal cell carcinoma. Source: blood, taken from a patient whose treatment included radiotherapy and nephrectomy. The CDR3 protein is CASSLKGQGHGYTF. The bases are TGTGCCAGCAGTCTAAAGGGGCAGGGACATGGCTACACCTTC.